This entry lists 5 T cell receptor beta chains sequenced from one sample in a study of neurological immune-mediated disorders. TCRdb recomputed calls from the 5' RACE reads with MiXCR, one row per CDR3 protein. The sample holds approximately 40,000 distinct CDR3 sequences, about a fifth seen once. The time point was: technical triplicate 3. Sample: PBMCs. These receptors originate from a man aged 60 to 69 with HTLV-1-associated myelopathy (HAM/TSP).

This clonotype came up many times. This sequence joins TRBV12-3 or TRBV12-4 and TRBJ1-1, with D uncertain. V lost 3 bases and J lost 5, with 22 bases in between. The CDR3 spans 17 residues. CDR3: CASSFFGPSSWKTEAFF. The CDR3 bases are TGTGCCAGCAGTTTCTTCGGTCCCTCTTCGTGGAAGACTGAAGCTTTCTTT.

In its sample, this clonotype was seen many times. The J gene is TRBJ1-2, the V gene TRBV4-1, with unresolved D. There are 14 residues in the CDR3. The V gene's germline CDR1 is MGHRA and CDR2 YSYEKL. Trimming took off 3 bases at V and 5 bases at J, with 13 bases between the two ends. Written as DNA, the CDR3 is TGCGCCAGCAGCCAGTCCCAGGCTACTTATGGCTACACCTTC. This gives the protein CASSQSQATYGYTF.

This clonotype was picked up many times. The genes are TRBV3-1 and TRBJ2-5; D could derive from TRBD1 or TRBD2 (5 bases each). Germline CDR1 is LGHDT and CDR2 is YNNKEL (reference sequence). The CDR3 is 12 residues long. Trimming stripped 3 bases from V and 5 bases from J, with 7 bases between. The chain's CDR3 is CASSQGRETQYF. In nucleotides, the CDR3 is TGTGCCAGCAGCCAGGGACGGGAGACCCAGTACTTC.

In its sample, this clonotype was seen many times. This chain links TRBV27 with TRBJ2-1; 15 bases are shared with TRBD2. The V gene end was trimmed by 2 bases and the J gene end by 10 bases; junction bases not matched to a gene: 12. In germline, CDR1 is MNHEY, CDR2 SMNVEV (reference sequence). This CDR3 spans 18 amino acids. CDR3 coding DNA: TGTGCCAGCAGTTTAAAAGGGACTAGCGGGGGGTCCCTTAGAGAGCAGTTCTTC. Amino acids: CASSLKGTSGGSLREQFF.

This clonotype was observed many times. The chain combines TRBV5-1 with TRBJ2-1; weak D call: TRBD2 (6 bases). This CDR3 is built from 13 residues. V was pared by 3 bases and J by 5 bases, with 9 bases between. CDR1 and CDR2 from the germline V gene are SGHRS and YFSETQ. CDR3 DNA sequence: TGCGCCAGCAGCTCGGGCGGGGACAATGAGCAGTTCTTC. Protein sequence: CASSSGGDNEQFF.